This TCR beta chain was documented in a study of PD-1 blockade in classical Hodgkin lymphoma. Time point described: cycle 4 day 1 (C4D1), after around six weeks of nivolumab. Every one of the patients relapsed after autologous stem cell transplantation (brentuximab vedotin exposure was variable). By magnetic negative selection, CD8+ T cells were isolated from the thawed PBMCs. V lost 3 bases and J lost 10; bases outside the gene matches: 10. CDR1 is SGHRS, CDR2 YFSETQ, per germline. The CDR3 runs 14 residues. The assay was immunoSEQ multiplex PCR, and TCRdb's table has in-frame clones only and misses some. This table has 4,000 to 6,000 clones, about 61% appearing once. This clone was found once.

The receptor comes from a human donor with classical Hodgkin lymphoma. The chain links TRBV5-1 to TRBJ2-1, with 7 bases lining up with TRBD2. The sample was CD8+ T cells from blood, taken before the fourth cycle of nivolumab. The CDR3 sequence: CASSWSGISREQFF. The CDR3 DNA reads TGCGCCAGCAGCTGGAGCGGGATCAGCAGAGAGCAGTTCTTC.